Detailed here is one T cell receptor beta chain. No antigen is known for it. Base qualities are not provided; no much larger clone lies one nucleotide away. This entry belongs to a study of Ad26.COV2.S vaccination and SARS-CoV-2 variants (dated by TCRdb to the early 2020s). Background on the whole study: Vaccine-arm donors were drawn from COV1001, a multicentre, randomized, double-blind, placebo-controlled phase I-IIa trial of Ad26.COV2.S in healthy adults. A total of approximately 30 samples were included in the TCR-sequenced set, comprising around 19 Ad26.COV2.S vaccine recipients, 5 placebo recipients and 8 SARS-CoV-2 convalescent individuals. TCRbeta repertoire sequencing was used to assess the specificity and breadth of SARS-CoV-2-reactive T cell receptors after Ad26.COV2.S vaccination. Investigators did not know the trial group allocation while performing experiments and assessing outcomes. Trial participants were randomized into five groups of five, in which low-dose or high-dose Ad26.COV2.S was given once or twice, or placebo was given on both occasions. Dosing of Ad26.COV2.S was intramuscular, at either 5x10^10 or 1x10^11 viral particles, delivered as one shot or as two shots spaced 56 days apart. The paper as a whole reports these results and caveats: According to the authors, total T cell responses may have been underestimated by the TCR breadth and depth analyses. Ad26.COV2.S recipients had higher spike-specific TCR breadth than placebo recipients (P = 0.0014). Substantial breadth of spike-specific CD8+ and CD4+ T cell responses was reported after vaccination. Non-spike TCR breadth was comparable between vaccine and placebo recipients, consistent with the vaccine containing only spike. The study was not powered to compare responses between vaccine doses or regimens.

TCRbeta CDR3 regions were sequenced with the immunoSEQ Assay. After extraction, genomic DNA underwent amplification by bias-controlled multiplex PCR, followed by high-throughput sequencing. Turning to the authors' computational methods: Collapsing and filtering of sequences were performed to quantify the absolute abundance of each unique TCRbeta CDR3 region. Usable DNA was measured by amplifying reference genes present in all nucleated cells, and TCRbeta template counts were normalized to that usable DNA to estimate T cell fraction. Repertoire TCRs were annotated as SARS-CoV-2-specific when V gene, CDR3 amino acid sequence and J gene were exactly matched to a known reactive TCR set. MIRA supplied the reference SARS-CoV-2 TCR set, which was filtered for enrichment in COVID-19-positive ImmuneCODE repertoires so that public or cross-reactive TCRs were removed. Using the MIRA antigens, annotated TCRs were further analysed by specific ORF or by position within an ORF. Breadth was defined as annotated unique rearrangements over total unique productive rearrangements; depth was the summed frequency of those rearrangements. Two-sided Wilcoxon rank-sum tests were applied when comparing TCR breadth between groups. TCRdb's version of the immuneACCESS table is confined to in-frame rearrangements and falls short of the full clone set. An unresolved V gene accounts for under half of the shortfall where checked; the remainder is of unknown origin. That table supplies the V and J calls and clone size; D and trimming were determined from the DNA. This sample comprises around 250,000 clones, more than 70% of them detected only once. 2.5% to 3.5% of the sample comes from the top ten.

The CDR1 and CDR2 encoded by the germline V gene are SGHTA and FQGTGA. The CDR3 numbers 14 residues from cysteine through phenylalanine. Of the read, only the CDR3 DNA is kept; its 42 bases are in frame from base 1. Trimming leaves V shorter by 1 base and J shorter by 7 bases, with the junction holding 4 bases beyond the gene matches. The label giving this sample's treatment or condition can be read as: some 19 received Ad26.COV2.S at low or high dose, single or two shots; a few received placebo; per-sample allocation not given. For vaccine and placebo recipients, repertoires were sequenced using samples collected on day 63 after the first injection. Cohort 1b enrolled fewer than 30 adults aged 18-55 years at a single site in Boston, USA, between 29 July and 7 August 2020. Ad26.COV2.S was a replication-incompetent adenovirus type 26 vector expressing a prefusion-stabilized SARS-CoV-2 spike protein from the original Wuhan strain.

The receptor chain draws on TRBV7-3 and TRBJ2-1, and 7 junction bases match TRBD1. Sequencing used peripheral blood, obtained in a trial of Ad26.COV2.S vaccine versus placebo. The source of this sequence is a person aged 18-60 years who received the Ad26.COV2.S COVID-19 vaccine or a placebo. The sequence in DNA is TGTGCCAGCAGCTTAAGGGGACAGATTAATGAGCAGTTCTTC. This is translated as CASSLRGQINEQFF.